The T cell receptor (beta chain) described here comes from a study of PD-L1 blockade in urothelial cancer. Time point indicated: peripheral blood 6 weeks after treatment start. TCRdb's copy holds only in-frame clones and misses some; the assay was immunoSEQ multiplex PCR. The table includes around 93,000 clones, less than 85% detected once. J lost 4 bases, V lost 7 bases, and 9 bases had no gene match. This CDR3 has 14 amino acids. Germline V gene sequence: CDR1 SGHRS, CDR2 YFSETQ. The source was PBMCs, collected around atezolizumab (anti-PD-L1) treatment. V is TRBV5-1 and J is TRBJ1-2, with 8 bases fitting TRBD1. This receptor was obtained from an older man with urothelial cancer. For the CDR3, the DNA is TGCGCCAGCGCCCCCCTGGACAGGGCCTATGGCTACACCTTC. Its protein is CASAPLDRAYGYTF.